This T cell receptor (beta chain) was sequenced for a study of T cells in Graves' hyperthyroidism and ophthalmopathy (dated by TCRdb to between 2018 and 2021). Study-level background: Peripheral blood samples were taken at initial diagnosis, before any treatment was given. To identify TCR V-J signatures that set the groups apart, the researchers used a discovery cohort of 100 patients, made up of 40 to 45 with Graves' ophthalmopathy and 57 with stable Graves' hyperthyroidism. Whether ophthalmopathy could be predicted prospectively was tested in an independent validation cohort made up of under 20 hyperthyroidism patients plus 17 patients who later progressed to ophthalmopathy. The approximately 100 discovery patients were divided at random into training and test sets in a 7:3 ratio. In addition, the study compared T-cell repertoires in thyroid tissue and in blood from about 6 Graves' hyperthyroidism patients. Once sampling was done, hyperthyroidism patients were given methimazole at a starting dose of 30 mg daily, whereas ophthalmopathy patients were given high-dose intravenous methylprednisolone. The paper describes TCR Vbeta CDR3 sequencing of 140 or so peripheral blood samples, made up of 43 ophthalmopathy patients, approximately 73 hyperthyroidism patients and around 17 progressor patients. Study-wide findings and limitations: In validation, the model predicted progression to ophthalmopathy with approximately 71% sensitivity and over 72% specificity, a median of approximately 6.5 months before onset. Most expanded thyroid clonotypes (frequency above 0.001) were also detected in blood, a finding suggesting that blood repertoires may reflect thyroid immune responses. Ophthalmopathy was separated from stable hyperthyroidism by a 13 V-J signature model, with around 90% sensitivity and around 81% specificity obtained in cross-validation and 80%/75% obtained in testing. No statistical method was used to set the sample size in advance, and investigators knew the group allocation.

The TCR beta CDR3 regions were amplified from RNA transcripts. For the first round of RT-PCR on the TCR CDR3, the HTBI primer set was used together with the Qiagen OneStep RT-PCR kit. A second multiplex PCR round built the libraries, followed by size selection and purification. Paired-end sequencing of the libraries was performed with 100 bp reads on an Illumina HiSeq2000. The paper's processing steps were these. Raw data were processed with SOAPnuke, discarding reads with adapters, uncalled bases, mean Phred below 15, or no exact constant-primer or identifier match. High-quality paired reads were merged with COPE v1.2.5, and unique nucleotide sequences were defined as clonotypes. MiTCR v1.1 was used to align the clonotypes against IMGT TRBV, TRBD and TRBJ reference segments. Only V-J combinations with frequency above 0.0001, covering 99% to 99.2% of repertoires, were analysed. A TCS score was defined as the ratio between F50 (clonal expansion) and ExV (chaos), using BLOSUM62-based TCRdist between CDR3 peptides within each V-J. Welch's t-statistics and random forest reduced 500 to 650 V-J features to about 13, which were used in a naive Bayes classifier (R e1071). The public sequencing data were trimmed at Q25 with fastp and processed into clonotypes with MiXCR by TCRdb, which kept only in-frame beta chains. CDR3 protein sequences are deduplicated, and each keeps its most common genes and DNA. The authors' filters were not applied to this entry. Counted in this sample were around 400,000 distinct CDR3 sequences; roughly 14% of them appeared once. The top ten clones comprise about 30% of the sample.

The hyperthyroidism patients were between 18 and 65 years old and newly diagnosed, with a disease duration of less than 2 months. The study excluded patients with uncontrolled infections, other autoimmune diseases, pregnancy or lactation. Diagnoses relied on clinical symptoms, serum thyroxine and TRAb, thyroid ultrasound and orbital computed tomography. Blood from progressor patients was collected at the time of first diagnosis with hyperthyroidism, before any ophthalmopathy symptoms had appeared. PBMCs were separated from 10 ml of fresh peripheral blood using Ficoll-Paque density gradient centrifugation. Progressor patients were initially diagnosed with Graves' hyperthyroidism and developed ophthalmopathy during follow-up. Total RNA was extracted with Trizol reagent, and quality was checked on an Agilent 2100 Bioanalyzer. This clonotype was counted many times. Its binding antigen is unknown. Within one base of it there is no much larger clone, and no base qualities were kept.

The sequencing sample was made of blood. This clonotype was obtained from a woman younger than 30 with Graves' hyperthyroidism that later progressed to Graves' ophthalmopathy.

The DNA sequence follows: TGTGCCAGCACCCTCGGACAGGGGGCACTTTACGAGCAGTACTTC. Translation gives CASTLGQGALYEQYF. The chain is made from TRBV3-1 and TRBJ2-7, and 11 junctional nucleotides match TRBD1. Ends trimmed: V by 7 bases, J by 4 bases; bases unmatched to a gene: 9. Including the terminal cysteine and phenylalanine, the CDR3 comprises 15 residues. The CDR3 DNA has 45 bases and is translated from base 1. CDR1 LGHDT and CDR2 YNNKEL were looked up in the germline V gene (reference sequence).